The 12 T cell receptor beta chains below come from one sample, sequenced in a study of T cell changes during pregnancy in multiple sclerosis. Some clones are missing from TCRdb's copy, which holds only in-frame ones; the method was immunoSEQ multiplex PCR. The data show tens of thousands of clones, around 90% seen once. Sample: CD4+ T cells from peripheral blood mononuclear cells, taken in the third trimester of pregnancy. The receptors derive from a female donor in good health, enrolled as a control in a pregnancy study.

The CDR3 DNA reads TGTGCCAGTAGCCCTAACCGGGACAGGGGGTCAAGGCAGTACTTC. Protein: CASSPNRDRGSRQYF. This chain joins TRBV19 and TRBJ2-4; 11 bases fit TRBD1. V was clipped by 6 bases and J by 13 bases; unmatched bases: 14. This CDR3 contains 15 residues. Germline V gene data show CDR1 as LNHDA and CDR2 as SQIVND (reference sequence).

The chain has TRBV2 and TRBJ1-1; tentatively, D is TRBD1 (5 bases). The CDR3 extends over 14 amino acids. The V end was cut by 6 bases, the J end by 4 bases, with 15 bases between. Germline V gene data show CDR1 as SNHLY and CDR2 as FYNNEI. CDR3 residues: CASREGLRVTEAFF. The DNA for the CDR3 is TGTGCCAGCAGGGAGGGGCTTCGGGTCACTGAAGCTTTCTTT.

About this clone: Additional DNA sequences in this sample encode the identical CDR3. This chain links TRBV11-2 with TRBJ1-2; D ambiguous. Germline V gene lookup returns CDR1 SGHAT and CDR2 FQNNGV. Trimming took off 0 bases at V and 4 bases at J, with 6 bases between the two ends. The CDR3 covers 13 residues. For the CDR3, the DNA is TGTGCCAGCAGCTTAGAGCCAGGCTATGGCTACACCTTC. Its translation is CASSLEPGYGYTF.

V usage is TRBV19 and J usage is TRBJ2-7, with D unresolved. The V gene's germline CDR1 is LNHDA and CDR2 SQIVND (reference sequence). The CDR3 runs 13 residues. Trimming shortened V by 3 bases and J by 4 bases, and 10 bases separated the two germline ends. The CDR3 sequence: CASSMGYQYEQYF. The CDR3 nucleotides are TGTGCCAGTAGTATGGGCTACCAATACGAGCAGTACTTC.

The chain combines TRBV27 with TRBJ1-2; 8 bases are shared with TRBD1. The CDR3 has 12 residues. V lost 11 bases and J lost 4; bases outside the gene matches: 6. Germline lookup yields CDR1 MNHEY and CDR2 SMNVEV (reference sequence). As DNA, the CDR3 is TGTGCCGCCCGAACAGGGGGCTATGGCTACACCTTC. Protein: CAARTGGYGYTF.

CDR3 amino acids: CAWSRGSTDTQYF. The CDR3 bases are TGTGCCTGGAGCAGGGGAAGCACAGATACGCAGTATTTT. The chain employs TRBV30 and TRBJ2-3; possible D gene TRBD1, 6 bases. The CDR3 runs 13 residues. Germline loops: CDR1 GTSNPN, CDR2 SVGIG (reference sequence). V was cut by 3 bases and J by 0 bases, with 7 bases left in between.

The sample holds one count of this clone. The V gene is TRBV7-2, the J gene TRBJ1-1; TRBD1 is a possible D gene (5 bases). This CDR3 has 12 residues. Germline assignment: CDR1 SGHTA and CDR2 FQGNSA. V shed 0 bases and J shed 11 bases, with 10 bases lying between them. The DNA of the CDR3 is TGTGCCAGCAGCTTAGCCCAGGGCAAGGCTTTCTTT. This sequence encodes CASSLAQGKAFF.

The V and J genes are TRBV2 and TRBJ2-7, with 7 positions matching TRBD2. V shed 7 bases and J 8 bases; nucleotides not matched to a gene: 20. The CDR3 contains 16 residues. Germline CDR1 and CDR2: SNHLY and FYNNEI. The CDR3 sequence is CASKDGAASGSGKQYF. The CDR3 bases are TGTGCCAGCAAGGATGGTGCGGCTAGCGGCTCCGGAAAGCAGTACTTC.

The chain couples TRBV2 to TRBJ1-1; 8 bases line up with TRBD1. Trimming cost V 7 bases and J 4 bases; bases outside gene matches: 8. The CDR3 contains 14 residues. Germline CDR1 and CDR2: SNHLY and FYNNEI. CDR3 DNA sequence: TGTGCCAGCATTCGGACAGGGAAGGCCACTGAAGCTTTCTTT. Translation: CASIRTGKATEAFF.

The chain combines TRBV9 with TRBJ1-6; D is possibly TRBD1 (6 bases). Germline V gene sequence: CDR1 SGDLS, CDR2 YYNGEE. Trimming shortened V by 0 bases and J by 6 bases, and 10 bases separated the two germline ends. The CDR3 covers 15 residues. The CDR3, as DNA: TGTGCCAGCAGCGTAGGGGACATCTCTAATTCACCCCTCCACTTT. It is translated as CASSVGDISNSPLHF.

This clone was seen a single time. The rearrangement links TRBV10-2 to TRBJ1-5; D unclear. Trimming took off 0 bases at V and 7 bases at J, with 10 bases between the two ends. Germline V CDR1 and CDR2: WSHSY, SAAADI. The CDR3 runs 14 residues. CDR3 residues: CASSESSPQQPQHF. DNA of the CDR3: TGCGCCAGCAGTGAGTCGTCCCCACAGCAGCCCCAGCATTTT.

The chain recombines TRBV7-3 with TRBJ2-7, with D possibly being TRBD1 (5 bases). Deletions cut 3 bases from V and 4 bases from J, with 13 bases between. The CDR3 has 14 amino acids. Germline lookup yields CDR1 SGHTA and CDR2 FQGTGA. As DNA, the CDR3 is TGTGCCAGCAGCTTCGGGCAGGGCCCGTACGAGCAGTACTTC. This sequence encodes CASSFGQGPYEQYF.